The T cell receptor (beta chain) under discussion was sequenced for a study of cytomegalovirus exposure and HLA in healthy donors (dated by TCRdb to the late 2010s). Looking at the study overall: In an earlier analysis of approximately 640 of the donors, approximately 300 Gb of sequence data and 120 million or so unique TCR beta sequences from 180 million or so T cells were reported. An early release that covered roughly 600 HLA-typed donors contained approximately 300 gigabases of sequencing data and about 84 million unique TCR sequences. Among the approximately 400 genotyped donors, approximately 76% belonged to the genetic ancestry cluster associated with self-reported Caucasian donors. The study aimed to test whether cataloging public T cell receptors could reveal signatures of past pathogen exposure. The study profiled the T cell repertoires of hundreds of subjects by immunosequencing and related them to cytomegalovirus serostatus. Along with the roughly 710-subject first cohort, a separate validation cohort of around 120 different subjects was used. To predict cytomegalovirus infection status, the study brought together high-throughput TCR immunosequencing, statistical association of individual TCRs with disease status, and machine learning. In a later analysis, previously published TCR beta repertoires from roughly 710 donors were re-analyzed and high-resolution HLA genotyping was added so that TCR occurrence patterns could be studied. Rather than using new phenotypic data, the later analysis identified candidate immune exposures from TCR beta sequences and from how often those sequences occurred across donors. An earlier analysis of 450 to 750 of the donors used high-throughput TCR beta sequencing to judge whether each TCR beta V gene segment behaved as functional or pseudogenic. Donor age, sex, ethnicity and CMV serostatus were collected together with the repertoire data. Genome-wide SNP genotypes for about 65% of the 666 donors were used in a later genetic analysis, which treated that subset as a discovery cohort. Every repertoire in the discovery cohort had been generated on one and the same sequencing platform. Both class I and class II loci were covered by HLA typing, at four-digit resolution. The number of donors typed differed by locus, with 629-630 for A, B, C, DRB1 and DQB1, around 520 for DQA1, about 610 for DPA1, and roughly 450 for DPB1. Roughly 5 DR-DQ haplotypes were treated as single units for association and clustering because of strong linkage in the cohort. Among several hundred genotyped donors of the cohort, an average of about 220,000 unique TCR beta nucleotide sequences was sequenced per donor, of which about 20% were non-productive. Study-level results and caveats: An earlier analysis of approximately 500 of the donors showed that most TCR beta V segments appeared in productive rearrangements either about 87% or about 30% of the time, which broadly matched IMGT annotations. According to the authors, the approach could potentially be generalized to other disease states and immunological phenotypes. According to a later analysis, TCR association rates differed among HLA loci, with DRB1 alleles showing the most associated TCRs and HLA-C alleles showing the fewest. A total of 150 to 200 TCR beta chains were listed by the study as associated with cytomegalovirus. A later analysis associated 15,000 to 20,000 TCR beta sequences with specific HLA alleles at a false discovery rate of 0.05. Three of the identified cytomegalovirus-associated TCR beta chains were confirmed in vitro to be specific for cytomegalovirus antigens. Compared with equally common non-associated chains, HLA-associated TCR beta chains in a later analysis were more clonally expanded and had lower generation probabilities. According to a later analysis, most CMV-associated TCR beta chains appeared to be HLA-restricted, and the HLA associations seemed to be driven largely by CMV exposure. A cluster of highly shared sequence variants was judged likely to be a technical artifact of the sequencing pipeline. Some IMGT-functional V segments, including TRBV6-2 and TRBV6-3, could not be distinguished by the 87-base-pair reads and were therefore excluded. Most TCR sequences were observed very rarely across donors, whereas some public TCRs were present in many individuals. CMV serostatus was the only immune exposure information available for the cohort. A later genetic analysis reported fewer N-insertions in productive TCRs among donors in an Asian-associated ancestry cluster than the approximately 700-donor mean. According to a later analysis, parvovirus B19, influenza, CMV and Epstein-Barr virus appeared linked to several top co-occurrence clusters. Cytomegalovirus status was reported to be diagnosed by the classifier with high specificity and sensitivity in both the original and validation cohorts. The cohort was sequenced for TCR beta chains only, and without alpha or paired-chain data the features that could be detected were limited. HLA typing was unavailable for some donors at each locus, so association tests used only the typed subset. Linkage disequilibrium might explain the correlated functional status among segregating V segments, but an unknown experimental factor could not be excluded. A further reported finding was that TCR beta sequences accurately predicted the HLA-A and HLA-B alleles for most subjects in the first cohort. Presence/absence analyses assumed roughly uniform sequencing depth across donors, an assumption that may not hold. Over 15 rarely observed V segments, including chromosome 9 orphons, were excluded from the earlier analysis of approximately 500 of the donors because counts were too low. When HLA alleles, especially DR and DQ, strongly co-occurred, TCR associations were difficult to assign to individual alleles. V-gene and J-gene trimming of TCR beta chains was associated with a missense DCLRE1C variant in a later genetic analysis, and the association was replicated in an independent cohort.

Comments on this clone: Its antigen is not yet known. Per-nucleotide qualities are absent, and no much larger clonotype sits a single base away.

In total, more than 500 healthy bone marrow donors made up the cohort. Cohort members were all nominally healthy when sampled, although unrecorded immune exposures were likely present. The donor tested CMV seropositive, placing the donor among the 289 seropositive members of the cohort. A peripheral blood sample was provided by each donor, and peripheral blood mononuclear cells were used for TCR beta sequencing. Genomic DNA was extracted from the blood cell samples with the Qiagen DNeasy Blood Extraction Kit. Library preparation used the immunoSEQ multiplex PCR assay. A mixture of 60 forward primers for TCR Vbeta segments and 13 reverse primers for TCR Jbeta segments was used in the multiplex PCR. A multiplex PCR assay on genomic DNA amplified the CDR3 region of rearranged TCR beta genes. The Illumina HiSeq System was used to sequence the amplified TCR beta libraries as 87-base-pair reads. Per the source publication's procedure: In a later analysis, 80 million or so unique TCR beta chains were counted across the roughly 700 repertoires, and around 11 million of these chains were shared by at least two donors. Raw reads were error-corrected and collapsed into unique sequences by a nearest-neighbor algorithm in which closely related sequences were merged to remove PCR and sequencing errors. V, D and J gene segments were assigned by aligning CDR3 sequences to IMGT reference sequences. For a sequence to be retained, at least a six-nucleotide match to both a V gene segment and a J gene segment was required. A rearrangement was called productive if the CDR3 had no stop codons and remained in frame with V and J, and every other rearrangement was called non-productive. Following IMGT convention, CDR3 was defined as the stretch from the second conserved V-encoded cysteine to the conserved J-encoded phenylalanine. The earlier analysis of roughly 590 of the donors excluded sequences that lacked an unambiguous match to a single V gene segment. In an earlier analysis of around 600 of the donors, V segments were called functional above 56.7% productive rearrangements and were called segregating when the between-donor standard deviation exceeded 5%. A statistical classification framework was developed to diagnose cytomegalovirus status using the catalog of TCR beta chain sequences. A later analysis assigned V and J genes by comparing TCR nucleotide sequences with IMGT/GENE-DB human TR gene sequences. The TCRdist pipeline was used in a later analysis to assign CDR3 sequences and most-parsimonious VDJ recombination scenarios. In a later analysis, each TCR beta chain was defined by its CDR3 amino acid sequence together with its V-gene family, and reads without a unique V-gene family were excluded. A later analysis removed 600 or so highly shared, low-generation-probability nucleotide sequences to deal with suspected cross-contamination and a sequencing artifact. In a later analysis, a clonal expansion index was calculated for each public chain from normalized within-repertoire ranks of inferred template counts. Generation probabilities in a later analysis came from a VDJ recombination model fitted to out-of-frame rearrangements, and those results were checked against IGoR. Hypergeometric tests were used in a later analysis to score TCR-TCR, TCR-HLA and TCR-CMV co-occurrence, with a repertoire-size bias correction applied to the TCR pairs. A later analysis estimated false discovery rates by permuting HLA or CMV assignments 20 times. In a later analysis, co-occurring TCRs were grouped with DBSCAN, and TCRdist sequence similarity was added when clustering was performed within HLA-allele-positive subsets. Repertoires with fewer than 30,000 or more than 120,000 public chains were left out of co-occurrence clustering, as were several repertoires with anomalous nucleotide sharing. TCRdb carries this immuneACCESS record with in-frame sequences only. Its versions omit some clonotypes, under half of them owing to an unresolved V gene in the studies checked, with the rest unexplained. That table is the source of V, J and clone size, and D and trimming were worked out from the DNA. This sample has fewer than 110,000 clones in its table, and 79% of those were observed once. The top ten hold approximately 4.3% of the sample.

Based on the germline V gene (reference sequence), the CDR1 and CDR2 sequences are MNHEY and SMNVEV. Including cysteine and phenylalanine, the CDR3 has 15 amino acids. Only the CDR3 portion is preserved as DNA: 45 bases, with reading frame beginning at the first base. The clonotype originates from a man aged 50 to 59 in good health and CMV-seropositive. The sample consisted of PBMCs. This sequence uses TRBV27 and TRBJ2-5; the central 8 bases match TRBD2. The end of the DNA aligns better with TRBJ2-7, so the J call may be wrong. For the CDR3, the sequence is CASSRGGRVHYEQYF. The nucleotides are TGTGCCAGCAGTCGCGGGGGGCGGGTGCATTACGAGCAGTACTTC.